The entry below describes one T cell receptor (beta chain). The antigen this receptor binds is unknown. No base quality information exists; no much larger clone differs at one position. Libraries were made using the immunoSEQ multiplex PCR assay. A mixture of 60 forward primers for TCR Vbeta segments and 13 reverse primers for TCR Jbeta segments was used in the multiplex PCR. The CDR3 region of rearranged TCR beta genes was amplified from genomic DNA by a multiplex PCR assay. The Illumina HiSeq System was used to sequence the amplified TCR beta libraries as 87-base-pair reads. As for the authors' bioinformatics: A later analysis tallied roughly 76 million unique TCR beta chains across the approximately 670 repertoires, and around 10 million of those chains were shared by two or more donors. Raw reads were error-corrected and collapsed into unique sequences by a nearest-neighbor algorithm in which closely related sequences were merged to remove PCR and sequencing errors. Alignment of CDR3 sequences to IMGT reference sequences was used to assign V, D and J gene segments. For a sequence to be retained, at least a six-nucleotide match to both a V gene segment and a J gene segment was required. Rearrangements were called productive when the CDR3 lacked stop codons and stayed in frame with V and J; all others were non-productive. Following IMGT convention, CDR3 was defined as the stretch from the second conserved V-encoded cysteine up to the conserved J-encoded phenylalanine. The earlier analysis of some 580 of the donors excluded any sequence lacking an unambiguous match to a single V gene segment. In an earlier analysis of a few hundred of the donors, a V segment was called functional when productive rearrangements were above 56.7%, and segregating when the standard deviation between donors exceeded 5%. A statistical classification framework was developed to diagnose cytomegalovirus status using the catalog of TCR beta chain sequences. In a later analysis, TCR nucleotide sequences were compared against IMGT/GENE-DB human TR gene sequences so that V and J genes could be assigned. Using the TCRdist pipeline, a later analysis assigned CDR3 sequences along with most-parsimonious VDJ recombination scenarios. A later analysis defined each TCR beta chain by its CDR3 amino acid sequence plus V-gene family, and excluded reads lacking a unique V-gene family. To address suspected cross-contamination and a sequencing artifact, a later analysis removed 450 to 700 highly shared, low-generation-probability nucleotide sequences. In a later analysis, a clonal expansion index was calculated for each public chain from normalized within-repertoire ranks of inferred template counts. In a later analysis, generation probabilities were computed with a VDJ recombination model fitted to out-of-frame rearrangements, and the resulting probabilities were checked against IGoR. Hypergeometric tests were used in a later analysis to score TCR-TCR, TCR-HLA and TCR-CMV co-occurrence, with a repertoire-size bias correction applied to the TCR pairs. False discovery rates were estimated in a later analysis by permuting HLA or CMV assignments 20 times. A later analysis grouped co-occurring TCRs with DBSCAN, adding TCRdist sequence similarity when clustering within HLA-allele-positive subsets. For co-occurrence clustering, repertoires with fewer than 30,000 or more than 120,000 public chains were excluded, along with five repertoires with anomalous nucleotide sharing. Held by TCRdb, this immuneACCESS table contains in-frame sequences only and omits some clones. Under half of the omission traces to an unresolved V gene where checked; the cause of the rest is unknown. The V and J calls and clone size are taken from that table; D and trimming were inferred from the DNA. This sample comprises more than 150,000 clones, roughly 75% of them detected only once. 7.7% of the sample belongs to the ten largest clones.

The data were taken from a study of cytomegalovirus exposure and HLA in healthy donors (dated by TCRdb to the late 2010s). Broadly, across the study: An earlier analysis of 587 of the donors reported 250 to 300 Gb of sequence data and more than 90 million unique TCR beta sequences from 150 million to 200 million T cells. Typing coverage varied by locus: about 620-630 donors for A, B, C, DRB1 and DQB1; approximately 500 for DQA1; 600 to 610 for DPA1; 450 to 480 for DPB1. Four or five DR-DQ haplotypes were treated as single units for association and clustering because of strong linkage in the cohort. To study patterns of TCR occurrence, a later analysis re-analyzed previously published TCR beta repertoires from 700 or so donors and added high-resolution HLA genotyping. Rather than using new phenotypic data, the later analysis identified candidate immune exposures from TCR beta sequences and from how often those sequences occurred across donors. Class I and class II HLA loci were covered by the typing at four-digit resolution. To predict cytomegalovirus infection status, the study brought together high-throughput TCR immunosequencing, statistical association of individual TCRs with disease status, and machine learning. To decide whether each TCR beta V gene segment behaved as functional or pseudogenic, an earlier analysis of some 570 of the donors relied on high-throughput TCR beta sequencing. The T cell repertoires of some 700 subjects were profiled by immunosequencing and related to cytomegalovirus serostatus. In a later genetic analysis, genome-wide SNP genotypes for about 55% of the roughly 700 donors were used, and that subset was treated as a discovery cohort. Of the 300 to 500 genotyped donors, 75% to 85% were placed in the genetic ancestry cluster associated with self-reported Caucasian donors. All discovery cohort repertoires had been generated on a single sequencing platform. The study was designed to test whether signatures of past pathogen exposure could be identified by cataloging public T cell receptors. On average, 235,054 unique TCR beta nucleotide sequences were sequenced per donor among 398 genotyped donors of the cohort, with around 19% of those sequences being non-productive. A separate validation cohort of roughly 130 different subjects was used in addition to the approximately 700-subject first cohort. An early release covering roughly 580 HLA-typed donors comprised about 300 gigabases of sequencing data and 85 million or so unique TCR sequences. Alongside the repertoire data, information on donor age, sex, ethnicity and CMV serostatus was compiled.

The cohort was made up of 666 healthy bone marrow donors. At the time of sampling, every cohort member was nominally healthy, though immune exposures that went unrecorded were likely present. The donor tested CMV seropositive, placing the donor among the 250 to 350 seropositive members of the cohort. Every donor gave a peripheral blood sample, and the peripheral blood mononuclear cells from that sample were used for TCR beta sequencing. The Qiagen DNeasy Blood Extraction Kit was used to extract genomic DNA from the blood cell samples. From its cysteine to its phenylalanine, the CDR3 spans 14 amino acids. Only the CDR3 part of the read is kept: 42 bases, read in frame from the first base. The V and J ends are trimmed by 8 bases and 4 bases, leaving 18 bases between them. Based on the germline V gene (reference sequence), the CDR1 and CDR2 sequences are SGHNT and YYREEE. Broad study findings and their caveats: For the cohort, immune exposure information was limited to CMV serostatus. The 87-base-pair reads could not distinguish some IMGT-functional V segments, including TRBV6-2 and TRBV6-3, so those segments were excluded. Compared with equally common non-associated chains, HLA-associated TCR beta chains in a later analysis were more clonally expanded and had lower generation probabilities. In a later analysis, most CMV-associated TCR beta chains were found to appear HLA-restricted, with HLA associations seemingly driven largely by CMV exposure. This cohort had only TCR beta chains sequenced, and the lack of alpha or paired-chain data limited which features could be detected. In a later genetic analysis, fewer N-insertions in productive TCRs were reported among donors in an Asian-associated ancestry cluster than the roughly 640-donor mean. According to a later analysis, TCR association rates differed among HLA loci, with DRB1 alleles showing the most associated TCRs and HLA-C alleles showing the fewest. A later analysis reported that several top co-occurrence clusters appeared linked to parvovirus B19, influenza, CMV and Epstein-Barr virus. An association between a missense DCLRE1C variant and V-gene and J-gene trimming of TCR beta chains was found in a later genetic analysis and replicated in an independent cohort. Because some donors lacked HLA typing at each locus, the association tests relied only on the typed subset. A group of highly shared sequence variants was considered likely to be a technical artifact of the sequencing pipeline. In an earlier analysis of approximately 590 of the donors, most TCR beta V segments appeared in productive rearrangements about 87% or about 30% of the time, broadly matching IMGT annotations. The authors suggested that the approach could potentially be extended to other disease states and immunological phenotypes. In a later analysis, around 17,000 TCR beta sequences were associated with specific HLA alleles at a false discovery rate of 0.05. Sequencing depth was assumed to be roughly uniform across donors in the presence/absence analyses, though that assumption may not hold. A few of the identified cytomegalovirus-associated TCR beta chains were confirmed in vitro to be specific for cytomegalovirus antigens. A total of 164 TCR beta chains were listed by the study as associated with cytomegalovirus. Most TCR sequences were observed very rarely across donors, whereas some public TCRs were present in many individuals. Assigning TCR associations to individual alleles was difficult when HLA alleles, especially DR and DQ, strongly co-occurred. Correlated functional status among segregating V segments might reflect linkage disequilibrium, but an unknown experimental factor could not be ruled out. The earlier analysis of 587 of the donors excluded roughly 16 rarely observed V segments, including chromosome 9 orphons, because counts were too low. The classifier was reported to diagnose cytomegalovirus status with high specificity and sensitivity in both the original cohort and the validation cohort. A further reported finding was that TCR beta sequences accurately predicted the HLA-A and HLA-B alleles for most subjects in the first cohort.

The sequence came from a woman aged 40 to 50 in good health and CMV-seropositive. Material: PBMCs. The V gene is TRBV5-4 and the J gene is TRBJ1-1; perhaps TRBD1 is the D gene, with 6 bases matching. The DNA sequence reads TGTGCCAGTTTAGAACAGGGTAGGCTCACTGAAGCTTTCTTT. Its translation reads: CASLEQGRLTEAFF. Full variable domain (CDR3 extended with the reference TRBV5-4 and TRBJ1-1 proteins): ETGVTQSPTHLIKTRGQQVTLRCSSQSGHNTVSWYQQALGQGPQFIFQYYREEENGRGNFPPRFSGLQFPNYSSELNVNALELDDSALYLCASLEQGRLTEAFFGQGTRLTVV.